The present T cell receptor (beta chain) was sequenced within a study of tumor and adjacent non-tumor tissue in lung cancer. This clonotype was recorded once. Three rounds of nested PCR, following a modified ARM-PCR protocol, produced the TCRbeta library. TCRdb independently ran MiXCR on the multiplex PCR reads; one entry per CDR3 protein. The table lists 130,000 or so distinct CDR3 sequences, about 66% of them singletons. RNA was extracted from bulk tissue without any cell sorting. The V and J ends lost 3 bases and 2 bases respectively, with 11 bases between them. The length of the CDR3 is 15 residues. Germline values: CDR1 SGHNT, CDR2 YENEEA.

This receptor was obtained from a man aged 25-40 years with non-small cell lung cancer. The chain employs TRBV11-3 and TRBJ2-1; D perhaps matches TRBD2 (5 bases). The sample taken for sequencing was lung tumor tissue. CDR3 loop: CASSFDVGAYNEQFF. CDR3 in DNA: TGTGCCAGCAGCTTCGATGTCGGGGCCTACAATGAGCAGTTCTTC. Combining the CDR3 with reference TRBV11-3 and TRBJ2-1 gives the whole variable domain EAGVVQSPRYKIIEKKQPVAFWCNPISGHNTLYWYLQNLGQGPELLIRYENEEAVDDSQLPKDRFSAERLKGVDSTLKIQPAELGDSAVYLCASSFDVGAYNEQFFGPGTRLTVL.